These 12 T cell receptor beta chains originate from one sample sequenced in a study of radiotherapy plus CTLA-4 blockade in lung cancer. Clones were read by immunoSEQ multiplex PCR, and TCRdb kept only the in-frame ones, dropping some. Seen here are some 94,000 clones, approximately 82% observed once, and the top ten hold about 25%. The specimen was peripheral blood, collected from a patient treated with radiotherapy plus ipilimumab. Every receptor here comes from a human donor with non-small cell lung cancer that progressed on radiotherapy plus ipilimumab.

This clone was seen a single time. The chain combines TRBV7-9 with TRBJ1-1; D ambiguous. The germline gives CDR1 SEHNR, CDR2 FQNEAQ (reference sequence). Trimming pared 5 bases from V and 3 bases from J, leaving 13 bases between. The CDR3 has 14 residues. For the CDR3, the DNA is TGTGCCAGCAGCCCCCCCCCGATGGACACTGAAGCTTTCTTT. The encoded protein is CASSPPPMDTEAFF.

This clone was detected only a few times. V gene TRBV20-1 combines with J gene TRBJ2-5; D is ambiguous. Germline values: CDR1 DFQATT, CDR2 SNEGSKA (reference sequence). Trimming pared 7 bases from V and 5 bases from J, leaving 8 bases between. The CDR3 has 10 residues. CDR3 region: CSGTIETQYF. CDR3 coding DNA: TGCAGTGGGACGATCGAGACCCAGTACTTC.

This clone turned up a few times. The rearrangement uses TRBV28 and TRBJ1-4, with D uncertain. Germline CDR1 and CDR2: MDHEN and SYDVKM. V lost 5 bases and J 0 bases, leaving 10 bases between the germline ends. The CDR3 contains 15 residues. The CDR3 reads CASSPYGATNEKLFF. In nucleotides, the CDR3 is TGTGCCAGCAGTCCTTACGGTGCAACTAATGAAAAACTGTTTTTT.

The chain links TRBV5-1 to TRBJ2-3; 10 positions match TRBD2. The J segment lost 1 base and the V segment lost 0 bases, leaving 8 bases of the junction unmatched. CDR3 length: 18 amino acids. Per germline, CDR1 SGHRS and CDR2 YFSETQ. The CDR3 reads CASSLGSSGRAGTDTQYF. In nucleotides, the CDR3 is TGCGCCAGCAGCTTGGGTTCCAGCGGGAGGGCAGGCACAGATACGCAGTATTTT.

The gene calls are TRBV2 and TRBJ1-1, with D possibly being TRBD1 (6 bases). CDR3 length: 13 residues. Germline values: CDR1 SNHLY, CDR2 FYNNEI. V lost 5 bases and J lost 6, with 13 bases in between. The CDR3 nucleotides are TGTGCCAGCAGTAACAGGGCTAGCGCTGAAGCTTTCTTT. Encoded protein: CASSNRASAEAFF.

This clone has just one count. The V gene is TRBV5-1, the J gene TRBJ1-1; D not resolved. CDR1 is SGHRS, CDR2 YFSETQ, per germline. The V gene lost 0 bases and the J gene lost 8 bases, with 11 bases spanning the gap. This CDR3 contains 13 residues. This chain's CDR3 is CASSLATGPEAFF. The CDR3 DNA reads TGCGCCAGCAGCTTGGCCACTGGGCCAGAAGCTTTCTTT.

The V gene is TRBV4-1, the J gene TRBJ2-7; D gene unclear. CDR1 and CDR2 from the germline V gene are MGHRA and YSYEKL. V dropped 2 bases and J dropped 5 bases, with 4 bases sitting between them. This CDR3 contains 11 residues. The DNA of the CDR3 is TGCGCCAGCAGCCAACTCCACGAGCAGTACTTC. This gives the protein CASSQLHEQYF.

The V call is TRBV14, the J call TRBJ2-1; D unresolved. V lost 1 base, J lost 10 bases, and 11 bases lay in between. Germline assignment: CDR1 SGHDN and CDR2 FVKESK. This CDR3 is built from 13 residues. The CDR3 region is CASSQGQATEQFF. The CDR3 DNA follows: TGTGCCAGCAGCCAAGGGCAGGCCACCGAGCAGTTCTTC.

The chain recombines TRBV4-1 with TRBJ1-1; 10 bases map to TRBD1. The CDR3 is made up of 15 amino acids. The trim removed 4 bases at V and 1 base at J, leaving 3 bases unmatched. Germline CDR1 reads MGHRA; CDR2 reads YSYEKL. The DNA for the CDR3 is TGCGCCAGCAGCCGGGACAGGGGAGAGAACACTGAAGCTTTCTTT. Protein sequence: CASSRDRGENTEAFF.

This clone has just one count. The CDR3 is CASSSLTGKGYTF. Here the CDR3 DNA reads TGTGCCAGCAGTTCCCTGACAGGGAAAGGCTACACCTTC. The chain is built from TRBV6-6 and TRBJ1-2; TRBD1 matches 7 bases. CDR3 length: 13 residues. Trimming cost V 4 bases and J 8 bases; bases outside gene matches: 7. Germline loops: CDR1 MNHNY, CDR2 SVGAGI (reference sequence).

This sequence joins TRBV28 and TRBJ2-7, with D perhaps matching TRBD1 (5 bases). V gave up 5 bases and J gave up 4 bases, with 6 bases separating them. This CDR3 comprises 11 residues. Germline CDR1 MDHEN, CDR2 SYDVKM. The CDR3 loop is CASSRGYEQYV. Here the CDR3 DNA reads TGTGCCAGCAGTAGGGGTTACGAGCAGTACGTC.

V and J are TRBV5-4 and TRBJ1-1; D is perhaps TRBD1 (5 bases). CDR3 length: 12 residues. In germline, CDR1 is SGHNT, CDR2 YYREEE (reference sequence). The V gene lost 6 bases and the J gene lost 5 bases, with 11 bases spanning the gap. In DNA form, the CDR3 reads TGTGCCAGCATCGACCGGGGGACTGAAGCTTTCTTT. It encodes CASIDRGTEAFF. Drawing the rest from reference TRBV5-4 and TRBJ1-1, the complete variable domain is ETGVTQSPTHLIKTRGQQVTLRCSSQSGHNTVSWYQQALGQGPQFIFQYYREEENGRGNFPPRFSGLQFPNYSSELNVNALELDDSALYLCASIDRGTEAFFGQGTRLTVV.